The 31 T cell receptor beta chains given below trace back to one sample, sequenced in a study of long-term antiretroviral therapy in people with HIV. At survey level, the immunoSEQ assay was run in its v3.0 version. The repertoire was sequenced with immunoSEQ multiplex PCR; TCRdb's copy has only in-frame clones and lacks some. The sample has about 29,000 clones; 82% are singletons. Sequences were derived from unsorted PBMCs, sampled 2.9 years after starting antiretroviral therapy. These receptors came from a man aged 45-65 years with HIV.

This chain links TRBV11-2 with TRBJ2-1; possibly TRBD1 for D (6 bases). Germline-derived CDR1 and CDR2 are SGHAT and FQNNGV. Trimming took 5 bases from V and 10 from J, leaving 15 bases between them. CDR3 length: 13 amino acids. The CDR3 sequence is CASSHGSRGEQFF. In DNA, the CDR3 is TGTGCCAGCAGCCATGGGTCGAGGGGGGAGCAGTTCTTC.

V is TRBV2 and J is TRBJ1-1; D ambiguous. The germline V gene encodes CDR1 SNHLY and CDR2 FYNNEI. Trimming stripped 4 bases from V and 0 bases from J, with 3 bases between. The CDR3 totals 12 residues. The CDR3 DNA reads TGTGCCAGCAGTGGCTTGAACACTGAAGCTTTCTTT. It is translated as CASSGLNTEAFF.

The rearrangement uses TRBV19 and TRBJ2-5, with TRBD1 matching over 8 bases. V trimming: 3 bases; J trimming: 5 bases; junction bases outside the gene matches: 11. CDR3 size: 16 residues. Germline V CDR1 and CDR2: LNHDA, SQIVND (reference sequence). CDR3 sequence reads: CASSISAQGAGETQYF. The CDR3 bases are TGTGCCAGTAGTATCTCCGCTCAGGGGGCGGGGGAGACCCAGTACTTC.

The chain employs TRBV11-2 and TRBJ1-2; D may be TRBD1 (5 bases). The CDR3 sequence is 14 residues long. V was shortened by 4 bases and J by 0 bases, with 9 bases between the two germline ends. Germline V gives CDR1 SGHAT, CDR2 FQNNGV. CDR3 protein: CASSWGVPNYGYTF. The CDR3 DNA reads as TGTGCCAGCAGCTGGGGGGTCCCTAACTATGGCTACACCTTC.

Worth noting for this clone: Additional DNA sequences in this sample encode the identical CDR3. The chain employs TRBV18 and TRBJ2-7; TRBD1 matches at 7 bases. Germline assignment: CDR1 KGHSH and CDR2 LQKENI. The V gene end was trimmed by 4 bases and the J gene end by 3 bases; junction bases not matched to a gene: 3. This CDR3 comprises 13 residues. As DNA, the CDR3 is TGTGCCAGCTCACGGGACAGTAACTACGAGCAGTACTTC. This codes for CASSRDSNYEQYF.

The chain recombines TRBV27 with TRBJ1-1, with D hard to call. V lost 8 bases to trimming and J lost 0 bases, with 4 bases between them. This CDR3 is 11 amino acids long. Germline CDR1 is MNHEY and CDR2 is SMNVEV (reference sequence). CDR3 loop: CASGLNTEAFF. The CDR3 DNA follows: TGTGCCAGCGGCCTGAACACTGAAGCTTTCTTT.

The chain couples TRBV7-9 to TRBJ1-1; 7 bases are shared with TRBD1. The CDR3 is 14 amino acids. Germline values: CDR1 SEHNR, CDR2 FQNEAQ (reference sequence). The J segment lost 4 bases and the V segment lost 5 bases, leaving 7 bases of the junction unmatched. CDR3 DNA: TGTGCCAGCAGCCCCCTGGCAGGGGGCACTGAAGCTTTCTTT. Protein sequence: CASSPLAGGTEAFF.

The chain uses TRBV5-6 and TRBJ1-2; D is ambiguous. Trimming stripped 4 bases from V and 2 bases from J, with 15 bases between. The CDR3 is 15 amino acids. Germline CDR1 reads SGHDT; CDR2 reads YYEEEE. The CDR3 reads CASSTAGGGNYGYTF. The DNA of the CDR3 is TGTGCCAGCAGCACGGCAGGAGGAGGGAACTATGGCTACACCTTC.

This sequence joins TRBV19 and TRBJ1-1; D not certain. This CDR3 has 15 residues. V was clipped by 3 bases and J by 1 base, with 12 bases between them. The germline CDR1 and CDR2 sequences are LNHDA and SQIVND (reference sequence). In nucleotides, the CDR3 is TGTGCCAGTAGTATTACTCCGACCTCGAACACTGAAGCTTTCTTT. Its translation is CASSITPTSNTEAFF.

J is TRBJ2-6 and V is TRBV5-1; 8 nucleotides match TRBD2. After removal of 4 bases from V and 0 bases from J, the junction contained 6 bases not matched to a gene. CDR3 length: 17 residues. Per the germline V gene, CDR1 is SGHRS and CDR2 is YFSETQ. CDR3 in DNA: TGCGCCAGCAGCGCCGGGGGGGCGTTCTCTGGGGCCAACGTCCTGACTTTC. Translating it yields CASSAGGAFSGANVLTF.

This chain links TRBV7-3 with TRBJ2-5; D gene unclear. V dropped 4 bases and J dropped 2 bases, with 8 bases sitting between them. Germline V gene data show CDR1 as SGHTA and CDR2 as FQGTGA. The CDR3 runs 13 residues. The CDR3, as DNA: TGTGCCAGCAGCTCGGACCCTCAAGAGACCCAGTACTTC. Its translation is CASSSDPQETQYF. Variable domain in full (rest from reference TRBV7-3 and TRBJ2-5): GAGVSQTPSNKVTEKGKYVELRCDPISGHTALYWYRQSLGQGPEFLIYFQGTGAADDSGLPNDRFFAVRPEGSVSTLKIQRTERGDSAVYLCASSSDPQETQYFGPGTRLLVL.

In its sample, this clone was seen a few times. CDR3 in DNA: TGCGCCAGCAACCCGGGACAGGGTTACGTCTACGAGCAGTACTTC. Encoded protein: CASNPGQGYVYEQYF. The V gene is TRBV5-1, the J gene TRBJ2-7; 9 bases line up with TRBD1. Germline V gene sequence: CDR1 SGHRS, CDR2 YFSETQ. V lost 6 bases, J lost 3 bases, and 10 bases stayed unmatched. This CDR3 is built from 15 residues.

The CDR3: CASSPRGTYEQYF. The CDR3 DNA follows: TGTGCCAGCAGCCCCAGGGGGACCTACGAGCAGTACTTC. The chain uses TRBV2 and TRBJ2-7, with 7 bases matching TRBD1. This CDR3 spans 13 amino acids. Germline V gene sequence: CDR1 SNHLY, CDR2 FYNNEI. V dropped 6 bases and J dropped 2; count of bases not matched to a gene: 4.

This clone showed up just once. This chain joins TRBV28 and TRBJ2-7; the D is unclear. The V end lost 3 bases, the J end lost 0 bases, and 21 bases lay between the germline ends. CDR1 MDHEN and CDR2 SYDVKM come from the germline V gene. This CDR3 contains 18 residues. The CDR3 loop reads CASSFSHAPPSTSYEQYF. The CDR3 bases are TGTGCCAGCAGTTTTTCGCACGCCCCCCCCAGCACCTCCTACGAGCAGTACTTC.

This chain connects TRBV28 to TRBJ2-7, with D tentatively TRBD1 or TRBD2 (5 bases each). Trimming cost V 6 bases and J 5 bases, with 17 bases left between them. This CDR3 has 14 amino acids. Germline CDR1 is MDHEN and CDR2 is SYDVKM. The CDR3 nucleotides read TGTGCCAGCAGCGAGGGGCGCGTTAACAACGAGCAGTACTTC. The encoded protein is CASSEGRVNNEQYF.

This clone was detected only once. The V gene is TRBV28, the J gene TRBJ1-1, with unresolved D. Germline CDR1 is MDHEN and CDR2 is SYDVKM. The CDR3 contains 11 residues. The V gene lost 6 bases and the J gene lost 4 bases, with 6 bases spanning the gap. CDR3 coding DNA: TGTGCCAGCAGGTACACCACTGAAGCTTTCTTT. It encodes CASRYTTEAFF.

The chain has TRBV27 and TRBJ2-3; 8 bases map to TRBD2. Trimming at V came to 3 bases and at J to 5 bases, leaving 7 bases not matched to a gene. The CDR3 sequence is 15 residues long. Germline V gene data show CDR1 as MNHEY and CDR2 as SMNVEV (reference sequence). CDR3: CASSFPAGDGDTQYF. The CDR3 bases are TGTGCCAGCAGTTTCCCAGCGGGGGATGGAGATACGCAGTATTTT.

This chain joins TRBV15 and TRBJ1-4; D unresolved. This CDR3 comprises 15 residues. The V end lost 0 bases, the J end lost 8 bases, and 13 bases lay between the germline ends. Germline V gene sequence: CDR1 LNHNV, CDR2 YYDKDF (reference sequence). Here the CDR3 reads CATSRDDTVGEKLFF. The CDR3 coding sequence is TGTGCCACCAGCAGAGATGACACCGTGGGCGAAAAACTGTTTTTT.

The chain has TRBV2 and TRBJ1-6; D is undetermined. Trimming cost V 6 bases and J 6 bases, with 12 bases left between them. The CDR3 has 14 residues. Germline V gene lookup returns CDR1 SNHLY and CDR2 FYNNEI. CDR3 bases: TGTGCCAGCAGGTCCGAAGCTAGTAATTCACCCCTCCACTTT. Encoded protein: CASRSEASNSPLHF.

The V gene is TRBV2, the J gene TRBJ2-5; 9 bases match TRBD2. Trimming removed 7 bases from V and 0 bases from J; junction bases left unmatched: 3. Germline V gene sequence: CDR1 SNHLY, CDR2 FYNNEI. This CDR3 is 14 amino acids long. The CDR3 DNA follows: TGTGCCAGCATTACTAGCGGGTACCAAGAGACCCAGTACTTC. It codes for CASITSGYQETQYF.

This clone has more than one count but fewer than ten. The rearrangement uses TRBV6-1 and TRBJ2-1, with unresolved D. The CDR3 is 12 amino acids. From germline, CDR1 is MNHNS and CDR2 SASEGT. V was cut by 3 bases and J by 10 bases, with 10 bases left in between. The CDR3 here is CASSDLGIEQFF. As DNA, the CDR3 is TGTGCCAGCAGTGACTTAGGAATAGAGCAGTTCTTC.

The chain links TRBV30 to TRBJ1-2; maybe TRBD1 (5 bases). The CDR3 is 16 residues long. Germline V gene sequence: CDR1 GTSNPN, CDR2 SVGIG (reference sequence). The ends were cut back, 0 bases at V and 3 bases at J, with 17 bases in the middle. The CDR3 reads CAWSVGRSRGHYGYTF. CDR3 nucleotides: TGTGCCTGGAGTGTAGGTCGTTCGAGGGGTCACTATGGCTACACCTTC.

The chain carries TRBV11-2 and TRBJ1-1, with D possibly TRBD1 on 6 matching bases. CDR1 and CDR2 from the germline V gene are SGHAT and FQNNGV. This CDR3 comprises 14 residues. The V and J ends lost 1 base and 6 bases respectively, with 12 bases between them. CDR3 bases: TGTGCCAGCAGCTTAGGAGGGGGAGTGCCTGAAGCTTTCTTT. This codes for CASSLGGGVPEAFF.

J is TRBJ1-3 and V is TRBV6-6, with D unresolved. The germline V gene encodes CDR1 MNHNY and CDR2 SVGAGI (reference sequence). This CDR3 contains 14 residues. V lost 2 bases to trimming and J lost 8 bases, with 13 bases between them. Written as DNA, the CDR3 is TGTGCCAGCAGTTACAGCCACACCGGGGACACCATATATTTT. Translating it yields CASSYSHTGDTIYF.

This chain joins TRBV7-6 and TRBJ2-3, with 8 bases matching TRBD2. The CDR3 has 15 amino acids. V was clipped by 3 bases and J by 0 bases; unmatched bases: 2. Germline CDR1 is SGHVS and CDR2 is FNYEAQ. The CDR3 region is CASSFKRGSTDTQYF. In nucleotides, the CDR3 is TGTGCCAGCAGCTTTAAGCGGGGGAGCACAGATACGCAGTATTTT.

V usage is TRBV5-4 and J usage is TRBJ2-7; D is possibly TRBD1 (6 bases). This CDR3 is 17 amino acids long. V was trimmed by 0 bases and J by 1 base, leaving 17 bases between them. The germline V gene encodes CDR1 SGHNT and CDR2 YYREEE (reference sequence). CDR3 amino acids: CASSLAGRKTGSYEQYF. Written as DNA, the CDR3 is TGTGCCAGCAGCTTGGCCGGACGAAAGACAGGTTCCTACGAGCAGTACTTC.

The chain recombines TRBV9 with TRBJ2-2; possibly TRBD2 for D (7 bases). The CDR3 has 16 residues. V shed 4 bases and J shed 0 bases, with 13 bases lying between them. Germline loops: CDR1 SGDLS, CDR2 YYNGEE. CDR3 sequence reads: CASSPRGAANTGELFF. In DNA form, the CDR3 reads TGTGCCAGCAGCCCCCGGGGGGCCGCGAACACCGGGGAGCTGTTTTTT.

This clone was seen a handful of times. The chain uses TRBV5-6 and TRBJ2-7; 9 bases match TRBD1. Per the germline V gene, CDR1 is SGHDT and CDR2 is YYEEEE. V trimming: 6 bases; J trimming: 3 bases; junction bases outside the gene matches: 7. The CDR3 sequence is 14 residues long. The CDR3 DNA is TGTGCCAGCACCCTGGGACAGGGACTCTACGAGCAGTACTTC. Protein sequence: CASTLGQGLYEQYF.

The gene calls are TRBV7-9 and TRBJ2-3; 13 nucleotides match TRBD2. V lost 3 bases to trimming and J lost 1 base; unmatched junction nucleotides: 10. The germline V gene has CDR1 SEHNR and CDR2 FQNEAQ (reference sequence). The CDR3 spans 19 residues. The CDR3 here is CASSLAGTSGAPGTDTQYF. The DNA for the CDR3 is TGTGCCAGCAGCTTGGCCGGGACTAGCGGGGCTCCCGGCACAGATACGCAGTATTTT.

The chain is built from TRBV5-5 and TRBJ1-2, with 7 bases fitting TRBD1. CDR1 and CDR2 from the germline V gene are SGHKS and YYEKEE (reference sequence). The CDR3 length is 15 residues. The J segment lost 2 bases and the V segment lost 3 bases, leaving 7 bases of the junction unmatched. The DNA of the CDR3 is TGTGCCAGCAGCTCTCACAGGGGTGGGAACTATGGCTACACCTTC. Protein product: CASSSHRGGNYGYTF.

The chain recombines TRBV20-1 with TRBJ2-4, with 9 nucleotides matching TRBD1. CDR3 size: 11 residues. The germline CDR1 and CDR2 sequences are DFQATT and SNEGSKA (reference sequence). With 1 base clipped from V and 13 bases from J, the junction kept 2 bases outside the gene matches. CDR3: CSARGDREQYF. The CDR3 bases are TGCAGTGCTAGAGGGGACAGGGAACAGTACTTC.